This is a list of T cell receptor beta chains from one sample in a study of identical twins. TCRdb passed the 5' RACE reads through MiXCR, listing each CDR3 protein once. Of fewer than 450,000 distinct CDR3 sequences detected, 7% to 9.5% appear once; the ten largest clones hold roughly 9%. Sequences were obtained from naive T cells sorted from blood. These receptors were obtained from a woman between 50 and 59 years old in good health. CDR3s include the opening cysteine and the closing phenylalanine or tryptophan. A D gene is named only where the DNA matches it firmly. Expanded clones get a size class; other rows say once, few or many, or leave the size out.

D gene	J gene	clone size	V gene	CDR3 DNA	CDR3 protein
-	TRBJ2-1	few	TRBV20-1	TGCAGTGCTAGTGGGGCAGGGGCGACCTACAATGAGCAGTTCTTC	CSASGAGATYNEQFF
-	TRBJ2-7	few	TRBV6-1	TGTGCCAGCAGTGAAGAACCTGGGTTCTCCTACGAGCAGTACTTC	CASSEEPGFSYEQYF
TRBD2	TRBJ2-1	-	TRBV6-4	TGTGCCAGCAGTCGACTAGCGGGAGACAGTGAGCAGTTCTTC	CASSRLAGDSEQFF
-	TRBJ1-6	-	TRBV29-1	TGCAGCGTTGAAGATCTTTCAGGGGAAGTCCACTTT	CSVEDLSGEVHF
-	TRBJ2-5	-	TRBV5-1	TGCGCCAGCAGCCGAAGCCCGGAGGTGACCCAGTACTTC	CASSRSPEVTQYF
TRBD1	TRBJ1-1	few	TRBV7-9	TGTGCCAGCAGGGATCGACAGGGTTGGGACACTGAAGCTTTCTTT	CASRDRQGWDTEAFF
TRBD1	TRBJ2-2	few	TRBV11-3	TGTGCCAGCAGCCACCGGGACAGGGTATTCACCGGGGAGCTGTTTTTT	CASSHRDRVFTGELFF
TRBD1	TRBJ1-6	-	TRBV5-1	TGCGCCAGCAGCGGGGACAGGATGGGTTCACCCCTCCACTTT	CASSGDRMGSPLHF
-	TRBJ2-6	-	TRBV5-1	TGCGCCAGCACGGGACAAATCTCTGGGGCCAACGTCCTGACTTTC	CASTGQISGANVLTF
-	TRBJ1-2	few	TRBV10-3	TGTGCCATCAGTGGAACAGGGAATGGCTACACCTTC	CAISGTGNGYTF
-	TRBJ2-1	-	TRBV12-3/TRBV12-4	-	CASSFGGGTRWFF
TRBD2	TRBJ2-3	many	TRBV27	TGTGCCAGCAGTCTGACAACCGGGACTAGCGGCACAGATACGCAGTATTTT	CASSLTTGTSGTDTQYF
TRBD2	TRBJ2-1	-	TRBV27	TGTGCCAGCAGCCGCGAGGGACTAGTCTACAATGAGCAGTTCTTC	CASSREGLVYNEQFF
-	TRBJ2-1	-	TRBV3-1	TGTGCCAGCAGCCAAGGTCGAGCTGGGGGGGAGCAGTTCTTC	CASSQGRAGGEQFF
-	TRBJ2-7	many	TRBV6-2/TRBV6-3	TGTGCCAGCAGTTACTCGTCTAGCTCCTACGAGCAGTACTTC	CASSYSSSSYEQYF
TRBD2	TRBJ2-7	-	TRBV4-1	TGCGCCAGCAGCCAAGATCGCGGGGCGGGAGGTCCCCACGAGCAGTACTTC	CASSQDRGAGGPHEQYF